This T cell receptor beta chain was retrieved from a study of T cell responses to AZD1222 COVID-19 vaccine (dated by TCRdb to the early 2020s). With respect to the entire study: AZD1222 recipients with second doses at about 4 weeks or about 12 weeks were pooled, because spike-specific TCR depth and breadth did not differ between schedules. Trial participants were enrolled by age into subgroups of 18-55, 56-69 and 70-plus years, and around 150, 29 and 61 TCR-sequenced participants, respectively, were included in these subgroups. TCR sequencing covered over 230 trial participants: roughly 200 given two doses of AZD1222 and 26 given two doses of MenACWY control vaccine. Findings and caveats that apply to the study as a whole: A significant rise in spike-specific TCR breadth and depth was observed after two AZD1222 doses relative to day 0 and relative to MenACWY recipients. Vaccine-associated CD4 TCRs spanned the whole spike protein, with dominant responses in regions 160-218 and 743-854. Epitopes outside the regions mutated in the B.1.351 and B.1.1.7 variants were reportedly recognized by nearly half of the unique spike-specific TCRs. Participants were mostly white British and included more females than males, and it was suggested by the authors that clonal diversity may have been underestimated. Only a handful of AZD1222 recipients were SARS-CoV-2 seropositive at baseline, limiting conclusions about previously exposed vaccinees. The 56-69-year group was small, and its depth increase did not reach significance, likely because of low power. No day 14 peak-response samples were available, so repertoires were characterized only after the peak T cell response.

The CDR3 sequence holds 12 residues, the cysteine and phenylalanine included. Only the CDR3 DNA is retained, 36 bases long and in frame from the first base. The germline V gene (reference sequence) yields SEHNR for CDR1 and FQNEAQ for CDR2. Trimming costs V 2 bases and J 3 bases, and their ends lie 4 bases apart. The CDR3 regions of human TCRbeta chains were analyzed by immunosequencing. The study's processing was this. Repertoire TCRs were matched against a reference library of SARS-CoV-2-specific TCRs generated with the MIRA antigen-specificity platform. Breadth meant the fraction of unique TCRs that were SARS-CoV-2-associated, whereas depth meant the fraction of total T cells that were SARS-CoV-2-associated. Each spike-specific TCR was assigned to its reactive spike region and to a CD4 or CD8 class using the MIRA data. Log10-transformed breadth and depth values were compared by one-way ANOVA with Sidak's multiple comparisons tests. The table comes from immuneACCESS by way of TCRdb, which keeps in-frame sequences with V and J called. Part of the clones is missing from these tables; in studies checked, under half for an unresolved V gene and the rest for unknown reasons. Clonal size and the V and J genes are those of that table, whereas D and trimming came from the DNA. Present in this sample are 130,000 or so clones, 93% of which were seen just once. About 5% of the sample goes to the ten largest clones.

Points on this clone: Its antigen is currently not known. No much larger clone exists at a distance of one base, and base qualities are not known.

The label giving this sample's time point can be read as: baseline before first vaccination. Samples from vaccinated people were obtained from the UK trials COV001 and COV002, which included a single-blind randomized controlled phase 2/3 trial of AZD1222 (ChAdOx1 nCoV-19) in healthy adults. For TCRbeta chain sequencing, PBMC samples were collected from trial participants at day 0 and at day 28 after the second dose. This clonotype was obtained from an adult in good health. Sequences were derived from peripheral blood, sampled on day 0 of AZD1222 vaccination. The chain links TRBV7-9 with TRBJ1-1; the D gene assignment is ambiguous. The DNA sequence is as follows: TGTGCCAGCAGCTTAAGCGACACTGAAGCTTTCTTT. Translation gives CASSLSDTEAFF.